This TCR beta chain derives from a study of blood T cells in healthy people across ages (dated by TCRdb to 2014 to 2015). Describing the broader study: In model experiments, template switching captured about one uniquely barcoded TCR beta cDNA molecule for every two T cells. To track age-related changes in TCR beta repertoire diversity, the study relied on deep sequencing normalized with unique cDNA molecular identifiers. Using the same blood draw, the study looked at two additional independent replicas of 1 million unique cDNA reads for two donors, one aged 18 to 30 and the other aged 80 or older. Four age groups were formed from the donors: young (average approximately 15 years), middle-aged (approximately 39), aged (more than 55) and long-lived (roughly 81).

This clonotype was seen only a few times. This clone's antigen is unknown. Base-call qualities are not available, and no considerably larger clone is one nucleotide away. Library construction relied on 5' RACE. The sequencer was an Illumina HiSeq 2500. The second PCR ran for about 6 to 11 cycles and used a J-beta primer mix along with a sample-barcoded 5' primer. A unique molecular identifier was introduced onto each TCR beta cDNA molecule by a template-switch 5' adaptor carrying 12 random nucleotides. At least 2.5 million CDR3-containing paired-end reads were obtained from each sample. The Mint cDNA synthesis kit, primed by a TRBC-specific oligonucleotide, was used to synthesize first-strand cDNA from all RNA. All cDNA was treated with uracil-DNA glycosylase and then went through a first 18-cycle PCR with the universal primers M1SS and BC2_uni_R. Per the authors' processing: Each sample was normalized by randomly selecting 1 million high-quality reads, each carrying a distinct molecular identifier. Reads sharing molecular identifiers were discarded rather than binned into consensus sequences. MiTCR, set to a Q25 quality threshold and the strictest error-elimination algorithm, was used for CDR3 identification, clonotype clustering and error correction. Lower-bound total TCR beta diversity was estimated with a nonparametric unseen species model using Euler transformation. Through fastp at Q25 and MiXCR, TCRdb rebuilt clones from the public reads, retaining in-frame beta chains. All rows with the same CDR3 protein become a single entry with the most common DNA and genes. The V and J calls here are based on TCRdb, not the publication. The sample records under 1,100,000 distinct CDR3 sequences, approximately 25% of which are singletons. The ten largest account for about 0.69% of the sample.

The donors were roughly 39 Caucasian individuals from Russia, aged about 6 to 100 years, who were systemically healthy. Each donor gave roughly 9.5 milliliters of peripheral blood, collected into EDTA-treated Vacutainer tubes. Ficoll-Paque density-gradient centrifugation was used to isolate PBMCs, with at least 7 million per sample. Trizol reagent was used to extract total RNA from the PBMCs, yielding at least 6 micrograms per sample. For every donor, an aliquot of PBMCs went through flow cytometry to measure the percentages of naive CD45RAhigh/CD27high T cells. Trimming takes 3 bases from V and 4 bases from J, and the germline ends sit 10 bases apart. Inclusive of the bounding cysteine and phenylalanine, the CDR3 is 15 residues long. Only CDR3 DNA is held: 45 bases, read in frame from base 1. The study at large found these results: Estimates of total diversity based on one million sequenced T cells were regarded as lower bounds and as underestimates. The CMV infection status of donors was not known, potentially confounding age-related changes in expanded clonotypes. Bulk unsorted PBMC profiling prevented conclusive comparison of naive and antigen-experienced compartments. Compared with the aged group, more naive CD4+ T cells, fewer expanded clones and increased TCR diversity were shown by the long-lived group, suggesting age selection. A strong correlation was found between observed TCR beta diversity and the percentage of naive T cells measured by flow cytometry. Observed TCR beta diversity per million T cells fell roughly linearly with age, and a significant reduction was already apparent by age roughly 40.

This same sample was also part of a study on T cells of mothers and their children. As described in the second report: Nine systemically healthy Caucasian individuals, comprising three mothers and their six children, were included as donors. cDNA synthesis consumed the entire amount of extracted RNA, loaded at about 1.5 ug RNA in each 15 ul reaction. In the second PCR, the M1S primer introduced both the sample barcodes and 2-4 random nucleotides. Over 9 million TCR beta CDR3 reads came from each mother, compared with a few million reads from each child. Thymic selection similarly shapes TCR recombination output in related and unrelated pairs, with minor effect from inherited differences. Normalized repertoire overlap was always slightly but never significantly higher in related than unrelated mother-child pairs. No persistent microchimeric T cell clones were found, with a detection sensitivity of roughly 100 clones per million clonotypes. To look for features that set related mother-child pairs apart from unrelated individuals, the researchers ran deep NGS to compare the TCR beta repertoires of mothers and children. The mean age was roughly 36 +/- 4 years for the mothers and around 11 +/- 4 years for the children. After adapters were ligated using NEBNext reagents, the libraries underwent 100+100 nt paired-end sequencing on an Illumina HiSeq 2000. Mother and child libraries were prepared a month apart and sequenced in separate runs to prevent cross-contamination. For each donor, somewhere between about 450,000 and 2,100,000 distinct TCR beta clonotypes were identified. Naive TCR beta clonotypes were estimated from low-frequency clonotypes matched to each donor's FACS-determined naive share, without sorting.

The rearranged segments are TRBV12-3 or TRBV12-4 and TRBJ2-6; there is no confident call for the D gene. Sequencing input: blood. The clonotype was recovered from a girl aged 2-10 years in good health. The CDR3 region reads CASSFGPPGANVLTF. Here is the DNA: TGTGCCAGCAGTTTCGGTCCACCAGGGGCCAACGTCCTGACTTTC.